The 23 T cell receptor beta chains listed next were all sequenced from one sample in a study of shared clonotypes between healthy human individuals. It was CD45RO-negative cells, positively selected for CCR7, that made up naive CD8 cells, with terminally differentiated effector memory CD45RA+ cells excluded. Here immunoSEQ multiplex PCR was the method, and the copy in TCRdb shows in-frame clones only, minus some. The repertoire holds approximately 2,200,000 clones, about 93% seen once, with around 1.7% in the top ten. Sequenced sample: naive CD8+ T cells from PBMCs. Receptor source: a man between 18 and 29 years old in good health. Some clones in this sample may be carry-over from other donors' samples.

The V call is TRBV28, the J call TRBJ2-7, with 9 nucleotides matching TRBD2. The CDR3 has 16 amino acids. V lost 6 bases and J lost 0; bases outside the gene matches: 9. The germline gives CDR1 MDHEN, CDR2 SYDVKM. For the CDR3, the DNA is TGTGCCAGCAGCGTCACGACTAGCGGAAACTCCTACGAGCAGTACTTC. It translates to CASSVTTSGNSYEQYF.

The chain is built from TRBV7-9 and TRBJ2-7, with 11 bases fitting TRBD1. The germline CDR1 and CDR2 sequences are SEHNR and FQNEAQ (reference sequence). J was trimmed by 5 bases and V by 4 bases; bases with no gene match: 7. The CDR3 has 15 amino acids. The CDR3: CASSSPGQGVHEQYF. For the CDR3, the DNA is TGTGCCAGCAGCTCACCGGGACAGGGGGTCCACGAGCAGTACTTC.

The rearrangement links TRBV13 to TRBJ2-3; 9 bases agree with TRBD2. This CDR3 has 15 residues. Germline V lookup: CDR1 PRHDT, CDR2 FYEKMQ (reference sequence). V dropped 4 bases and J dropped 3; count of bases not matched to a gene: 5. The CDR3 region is CASSSVAGETDTQYF. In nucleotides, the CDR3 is TGTGCCAGCAGCTCCGTAGCGGGAGAGACAGATACGCAGTATTTT.

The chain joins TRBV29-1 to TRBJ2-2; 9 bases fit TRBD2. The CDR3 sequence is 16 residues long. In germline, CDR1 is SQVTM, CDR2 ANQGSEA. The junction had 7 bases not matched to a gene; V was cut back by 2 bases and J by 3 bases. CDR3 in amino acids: CSVELRLAEHTGELFF. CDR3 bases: TGCAGCGTTGAACTACGACTAGCGGAACACACCGGGGAGCTGTTTTTT.

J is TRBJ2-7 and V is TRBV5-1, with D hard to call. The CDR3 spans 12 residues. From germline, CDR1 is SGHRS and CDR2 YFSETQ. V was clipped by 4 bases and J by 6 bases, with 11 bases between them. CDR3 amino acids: CASSVDGVEQYF. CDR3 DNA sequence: TGCGCCAGCAGCGTCGATGGGGTCGAGCAGTACTTC.

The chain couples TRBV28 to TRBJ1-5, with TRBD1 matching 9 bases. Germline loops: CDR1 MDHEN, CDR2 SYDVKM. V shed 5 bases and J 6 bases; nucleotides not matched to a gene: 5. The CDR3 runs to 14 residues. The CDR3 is CASSLRDRAQPQHF. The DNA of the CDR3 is TGTGCCAGCAGTCTCCGGGACAGGGCTCAGCCCCAGCATTTT.

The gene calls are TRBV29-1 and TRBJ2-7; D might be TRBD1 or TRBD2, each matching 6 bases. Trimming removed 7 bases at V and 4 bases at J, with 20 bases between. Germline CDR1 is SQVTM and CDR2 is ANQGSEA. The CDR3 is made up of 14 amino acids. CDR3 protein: CSAGGPESVYEQYF. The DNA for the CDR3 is TGCAGCGCCGGGGGCCCTGAGTCCGTATACGAGCAGTACTTC.

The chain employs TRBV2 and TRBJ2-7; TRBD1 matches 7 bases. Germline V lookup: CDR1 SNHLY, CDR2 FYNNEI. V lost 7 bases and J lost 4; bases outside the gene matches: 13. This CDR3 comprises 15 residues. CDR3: CASNIIQGKGYEQYF. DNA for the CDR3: TGTGCCAGCAATATCATACAGGGGAAAGGATACGAGCAGTACTTC.

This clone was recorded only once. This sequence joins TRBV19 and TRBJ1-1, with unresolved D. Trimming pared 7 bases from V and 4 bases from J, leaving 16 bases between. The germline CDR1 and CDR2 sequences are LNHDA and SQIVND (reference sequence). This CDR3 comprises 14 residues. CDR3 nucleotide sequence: TGTGCCAGTACCTTTAAACAGAGGACCACTGAAGCTTTCTTT. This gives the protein CASTFKQRTTEAFF.

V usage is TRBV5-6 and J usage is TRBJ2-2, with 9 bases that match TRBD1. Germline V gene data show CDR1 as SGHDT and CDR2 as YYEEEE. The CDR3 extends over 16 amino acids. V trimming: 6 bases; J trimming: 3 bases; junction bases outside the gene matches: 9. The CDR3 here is CASTEDRGTDTGELFF. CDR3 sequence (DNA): TGTGCCAGCACCGAGGACAGGGGAACGGACACCGGGGAGCTGTTTTTT.

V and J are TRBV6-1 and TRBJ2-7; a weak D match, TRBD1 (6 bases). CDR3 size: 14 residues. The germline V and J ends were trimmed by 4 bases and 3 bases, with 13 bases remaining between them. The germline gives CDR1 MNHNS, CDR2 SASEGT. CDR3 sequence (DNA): TGTGCCAGCAGTGCCCGGGACAAATTCTACGAGCAGTACTTC. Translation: CASSARDKFYEQYF.

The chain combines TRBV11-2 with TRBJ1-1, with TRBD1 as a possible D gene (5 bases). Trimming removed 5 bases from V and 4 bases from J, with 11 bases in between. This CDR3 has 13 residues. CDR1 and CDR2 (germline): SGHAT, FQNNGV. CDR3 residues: CASSQGVTTEAFF. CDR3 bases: TGTGCCAGCAGCCAAGGGGTGACCACTGAAGCTTTCTTT.

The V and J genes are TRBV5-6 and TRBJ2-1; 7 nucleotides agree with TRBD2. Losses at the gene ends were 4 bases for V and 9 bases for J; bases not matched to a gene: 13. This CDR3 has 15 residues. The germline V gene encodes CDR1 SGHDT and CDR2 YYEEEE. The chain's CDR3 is CASSAVRDYFGEQFF. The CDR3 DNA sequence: TGTGCCAGCAGCGCCGTCCGGGACTACTTCGGTGAGCAGTTCTTC.

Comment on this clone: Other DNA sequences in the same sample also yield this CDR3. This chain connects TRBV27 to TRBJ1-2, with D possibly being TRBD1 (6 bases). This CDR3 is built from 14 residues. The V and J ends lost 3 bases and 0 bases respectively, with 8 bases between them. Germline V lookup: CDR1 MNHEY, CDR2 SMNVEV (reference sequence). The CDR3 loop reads CASSFTGTNYGYTF. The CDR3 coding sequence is TGTGCCAGCAGTTTCACAGGGACTAACTATGGCTACACCTTC.

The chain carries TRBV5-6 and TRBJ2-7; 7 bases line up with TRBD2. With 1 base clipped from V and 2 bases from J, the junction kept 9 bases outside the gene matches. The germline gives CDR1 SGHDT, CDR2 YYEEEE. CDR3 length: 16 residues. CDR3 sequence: CASSLLGPAGTYEQYF. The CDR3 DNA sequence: TGTGCCAGCAGCTTGTTGGGACCAGCGGGAACCTACGAGCAGTACTTC.

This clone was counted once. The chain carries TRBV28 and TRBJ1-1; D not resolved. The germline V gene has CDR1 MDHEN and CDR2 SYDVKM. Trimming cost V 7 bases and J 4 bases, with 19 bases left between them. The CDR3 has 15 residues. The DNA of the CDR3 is TGTGCCAGCACCCTCGGGTTGGGGTGGGTCACTGAAGCTTTCTTT. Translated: CASTLGLGWVTEAFF.

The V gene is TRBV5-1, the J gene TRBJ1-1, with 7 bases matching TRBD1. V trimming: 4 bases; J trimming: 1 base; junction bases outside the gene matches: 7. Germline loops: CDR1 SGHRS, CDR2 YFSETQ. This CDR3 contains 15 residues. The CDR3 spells CASSIPGTANTEAFF. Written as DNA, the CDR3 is TGCGCCAGCAGCATACCCGGGACAGCGAACACTGAAGCTTTCTTT. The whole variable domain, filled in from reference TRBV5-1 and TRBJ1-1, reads KAGVTQTPRYLIKTRGQQVTLSCSPISGHRSVSWYQQTPGQGLQFLFEYFSETQRNKGNFPGRFSGRQFSNSRSEMNVSTLELGDSALYLCASSIPGTANTEAFFGQGTRLTVV.

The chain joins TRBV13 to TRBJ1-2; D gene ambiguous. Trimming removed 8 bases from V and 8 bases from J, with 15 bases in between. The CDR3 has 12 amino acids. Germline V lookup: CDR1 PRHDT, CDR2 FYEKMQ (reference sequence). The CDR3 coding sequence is TGTGCCAGCTCCACTCAGCGCTGGGGCTACACCTTC. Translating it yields CASSTQRWGYTF.

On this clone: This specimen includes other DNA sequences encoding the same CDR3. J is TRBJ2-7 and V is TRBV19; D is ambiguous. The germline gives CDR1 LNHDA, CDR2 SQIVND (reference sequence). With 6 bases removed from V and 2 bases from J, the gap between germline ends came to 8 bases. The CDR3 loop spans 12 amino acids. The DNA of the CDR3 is TGTGCCAGTAGCCGGAGACCCTACGAGCAGTACTTC. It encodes CASSRRPYEQYF.

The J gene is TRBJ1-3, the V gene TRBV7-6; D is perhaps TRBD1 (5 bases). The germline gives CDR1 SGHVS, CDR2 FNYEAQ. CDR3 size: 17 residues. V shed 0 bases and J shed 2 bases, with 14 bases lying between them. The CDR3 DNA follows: TGTGCCAGCAGCTTAGCGAAGTTTACAGGCGCTGGAAACACCATATATTTT. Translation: CASSLAKFTGAGNTIYF.

The CDR3 DNA is TGTGCCAGCAGTGCGGCGCTATGGGATGGCTACACCTTC. Translating gives CASSAALWDGYTF. The rearrangement joins TRBV2 to TRBJ1-2, with D unresolved. CDR1 SNHLY and CDR2 FYNNEI come from the germline V gene. With 4 bases removed from V and 6 bases from J, the gap between germline ends came to 12 bases. The CDR3 runs 13 residues.

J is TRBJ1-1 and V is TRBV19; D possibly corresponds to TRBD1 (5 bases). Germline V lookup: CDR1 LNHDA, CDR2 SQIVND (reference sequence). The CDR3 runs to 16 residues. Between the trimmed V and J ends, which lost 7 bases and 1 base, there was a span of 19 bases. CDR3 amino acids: CASTPGIEGWNTEAFF. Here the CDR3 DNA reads TGTGCCAGTACCCCAGGGATTGAGGGATGGAACACTGAAGCTTTCTTT.

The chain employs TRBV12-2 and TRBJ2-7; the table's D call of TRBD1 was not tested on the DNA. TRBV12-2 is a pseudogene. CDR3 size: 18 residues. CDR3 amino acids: CASRPIFNRGTIPTRGGF. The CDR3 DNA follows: TGTGCAAGTCGTCCGATTTTTAACAGGGGAACCATCCCTACGAGAGGAGGCTTC.